A selection of T cell receptor beta chains follows, all from one sample in a study of cytomegalovirus exposure and HLA in healthy donors. Sequencing used immunoSEQ multiplex PCR; TCRdb keeps in-frame clones, though not all of them. In the table there are some 84,000 clones, approximately 90% of which are singletons. Input material: PBMCs. The receptors were sampled from a man under 40 in good health and CMV-seronegative. Each CDR3 is given with its conserved first and last residue. A D gene is named only where the DNA matches it firmly. Clone sizes are given selectively: once, few, many, or a class where the clone is expanded.

TRBV6-5,TRBJ2-7,NA,NA,TGTGCCAGCAGTTACTCGACTAGACTCGGCTACGAGCAGTACTTC,CASSYSTRLGYEQYF
TRBV7-2,TRBJ1-5,TRBD1,NA,TGTGCCAGCAGCCCGAGAAGGGGACAGGGCCAATATAGCAATCAGCCCCAGCATTTT,CASSPRRGQGQYSNQPQHF
TRBV19,TRBJ2-5,TRBD2,NA,TGTGCCAGTAGTACCCGGGGACTAGCGGTAGAGGAGACCCAGTACTTC,CASSTRGLAVEETQYF
TRBV6-1,TRBJ1-2,NA,NA,TGTGCCAGCAGTTCAACCTCAGGGGTAGACTATGGCTACACCTTC,CASSSTSGVDYGYTF
TRBV30,TRBJ2-4,TRBD2,NA,TGTGCCTGGAGGGCCGGGACTAGCGGAATTCAGTACTTC,CAWRAGTSGIQYF
TRBV27,TRBJ2-7,TRBD2,NA,TGTGCCAGCAGTGTCGGGGGGGGGCTCGAGCAGTACTTC,CASSVGGGLEQYF
TRBV2,TRBJ1-6,TRBD1,NA,TGTGCCAGCAACGGTGGGACAGGGGGCCCGAATTCACCCCTCCACTTT,CASNGGTGGPNSPLHF
TRBV6-6,TRBJ2-5,TRBD2,NA,TGTGCCAGCAGTTGGACTCGGGGGGAGCAAGAGACCCAGTACTTC,CASSWTRGEQETQYF
TRBV4-2,TRBJ2-5,NA,NA,TGTGCCAGCAGCCCAACGCTAGAGAAAGAGACCCAGTACTTC,CASSPTLEKETQYF
TRBV6-5,TRBJ2-5,NA,NA,TGTGCCAGCAGTCTAAGAAAAGAGGGGGCCCAGTACTTC,CASSLRKEGAQYF
TRBV7-9,TRBJ2-7,NA,NA,TGTGCCAGCAGCTTAGGGACGGGGGGCCAAACCTACGAGCAGTACTTC,CASSLGTGGQTYEQYF
TRBV27,TRBJ1-3,NA,once,TGTGCCAGCAGTTCAATACCAGTTTTACCAGGAAACACCATATATTTT,CASSSIPVLPGNTIYF
TRBV28,TRBJ1-3,NA,NA,TGTGCCAGCAATCTTGGCGGAACAGGACGGTTCTCTGGAAACACCATATATTTT,CASNLGGTGRFSGNTIYF
TRBV5-6,TRBJ2-5,NA,NA,TGTGCCAGCAGCTCGTCCCTGCGGACATACCAAGAGACCCAGTACTTC,CASSSSLRTYQETQYF
TRBV5-1,TRBJ1-4,TRBD1,once,TGCGCCAGCAGTGCTACAGGGGGCAATAATGAAAAACTGTTTTTT,CASSATGGNNEKLFF
TRBV10-1,TRBJ2-5,NA,once,TGCGCCACCCGATCGGGAATTGGGAGCCAAGAGACCCAGTACTTC,CATRSGIGSQETQYF
TRBV7-9,TRBJ1-3,TRBD1,NA,TGTGCCAGCAGCACCGGACAGGATGGAAACACCATATATTTT,CASSTGQDGNTIYF
TRBV30,TRBJ2-1,TRBD2,NA,TGTGCCTGGACGCGGGGGGGAAATGAGCAGTTCTTC,CAWTRGGNEQFF
TRBV27,TRBJ2-1,TRBD2,NA,TGTGCCAGCAGTTTAGAAGCTAATTTAGCGGGGGACCTTTACAATGAGCAGTTCTTC,CASSLEANLAGDLYNEQFF
TRBV29-1,TRBJ1-1,NA,once,TGCAGCGTAGACGGACAGAACACTGAAGCTTTCTTT,CSVDGQNTEAFF
TRBV5-6,TRBJ2-7,NA,NA,TGTGCCAGCACCCTTACCAAAGGACAGTCCTACTACGAGCAGTACTTC,CASTLTKGQSYYEQYF
TRBV5-4,TRBJ2-4,NA,NA,TGTGCCAGCAGCTTGGGACCTGGGGGCAGCAAAAACATTCAGTACTTC,CASSLGPGGSKNIQYF
TRBV19,TRBJ2-3,NA,NA,TGTGCCAGTAGTATGAGGAGGGAGAGCGCTCTCACAGATACGCAGTATTTT,CASSMRRESALTDTQYF
TRBV29-1,TRBJ2-7,TRBD1,NA,TGCAGCGTTTCGCTCCGGGACAGGGGGTACGAGCAGTACTTC,CSVSLRDRGYEQYF
TRBV28,TRBJ1-5,NA,NA,TGTGCCAGCAGTTCCCTCGGGGGAGGTGGCAATCAGCCCCAGCATTTT,CASSSLGGGGNQPQHF
TRBV9,TRBJ1-3,NA,once,TGTGCCAGCAGCCTACAGGGATCCGGAAACACCATATATTTT,CASSLQGSGNTIYF
TRBV28,TRBJ2-7,NA,once,TGTGCCTGCGGGTCGGGGGGCCGAACCTACGAGCAGTACTTC,CACGSGGRTYEQYF
TRBV19,TRBJ2-1,TRBD2,NA,TGTGCCAGTAGTCTAGGCGGGGGGGTACTCAATGAGCAGTTCTTC,CASSLGGGVLNEQFF
TRBV5-8,TRBJ1-6,NA,NA,TGTGCCAGCATCCCTGGGGGGGTCAAATCAACCAATTCACCCCTCCACTTT,CASIPGGVKSTNSPLHF
TRBV19,TRBJ1-2,TRBD1,NA,TGTGCCAGTGCCGTCGACAGGGGAGGAGATGGCTACACCTTC,CASAVDRGGDGYTF
TRBV15,TRBJ2-7,TRBD2,NA,TGTGCCACCAGCAGAGGACGTAGCGGGGCCTACGAGCAGTACTTC,CATSRGRSGAYEQYF
TRBV11-2,TRBJ1-3,NA,NA,TGTGCCAGCAGCTTAGTTGGCAGTCGATCTGGAAACACCATATATTTT,CASSLVGSRSGNTIYF
TRBV4-2,TRBJ1-4,TRBD1,NA,TGTGCCAGCAGCCCTAACAGGGGGGGGACGGTGACTGAAAAACTGTTTTTT,CASSPNRGGTVTEKLFF
TRBV29-1,TRBJ1-1,NA,NA,TGCAGCGTTGATCTGGGGGCCGGGGACACTGAAGCTTTCTTT,CSVDLGAGDTEAFF
TRBV7-2,TRBJ2-3,TRBD1,NA,TGTGCCAGCAGCTTAACAGGGGGCCACGGGGCAGATACGCAGTATTTT,CASSLTGGHGADTQYF
TRBV28,TRBJ1-1,TRBD1,NA,TGTGCCAGCAGTCCCCCAGGGGGAGTGACTGAAGCTTTCTTT,CASSPPGGVTEAFF
TRBV28,TRBJ2-3,NA,NA,TGTGCCAGCAGTTTTCCGAGCACAGATACGCAGTATTTT,CASSFPSTDTQYF
TRBV5-4,TRBJ1-4,NA,NA,TGTGCCAGCAGCCTGGGCGCCAGGGAACCTAATGAAAAACTGTTTTTT,CASSLGAREPNEKLFF
TRBV4-1,TRBJ2-1,NA,NA,TGCGCCAGCAGCCCAACATCACTAGAGTTTGAGAATGAGCAGTTCTTC,CASSPTSLEFENEQFF
TRBV6-1,TRBJ2-7,NA,NA,TGTGCCAGCAGTCGACAGAGGTACGAGCAGTACTTC,CASSRQRYEQYF
TRBV11-2,TRBJ1-1,TRBD1,NA,TGTGCCAGCAGCCCTTGGACAGGGGAAACTTTCTTT,CASSPWTGETFF
TRBV7-3,TRBJ2-3,TRBD2,NA,TGTGCCAGCAGCTTAACCTCGGGACTAGCGGGAGTGGGGAATACGCAGTATTTT,CASSLTSGLAGVGNTQYF
TRBV7-9,TRBJ2-1,NA,once,TGTGCCAGCGGGAGGAATGAGCAGTTCTTC,CASGRNEQFF
TRBV5-4,TRBJ2-7,NA,few,TGTGCCAGCAGCCGCGGTGGAGGGGGCGAGTACGAGCAGTACTTC,CASSRGGGGEYEQYF
TRBV11-2,TRBJ2-7,NA,NA,TGTGCCAGCAGCTTAGCTCGTATGGTCGGCGAGCAGTACTTC,CASSLARMVGEQYF
TRBV18,TRBJ1-3,TRBD1,NA,TGTGCCAGCTCACGCTCCGGGACAGGGGCGTACACCATATATTTT,CASSRSGTGAYTIYF
TRBV19,TRBJ1-5,TRBD1,NA,TGTGCCAGTGGGACAGGGAGGGATCAGCCCCAGCATTTT,CASGTGRDQPQHF
TRBV2,TRBJ2-3,NA,NA,TGTGCCAGCAGTGAGTCGGGGTCAAGCACAGATACGCAGTATTTT,CASSESGSSTDTQYF
TRBV28,TRBJ2-1,TRBD2,NA,TGTGCCAGCAGCGGAACCGCCTCGGGGGGGCACTACAATGAGCAGTTCTTC,CASSGTASGGHYNEQFF
TRBV6-5,TRBJ1-2,TRBD1,NA,TGTGCCAGCAGTTATGGCCATCACAGGGGCCACTATGGCTACACCTTC,CASSYGHHRGHYGYTF
TRBV5-6,TRBJ1-4,TRBD1,NA,TGTGCCAGCAGCCCCACACCGGGACAGGTCGAAAAACTGTTTTTT,CASSPTPGQVEKLFF
TRBV10-1,TRBJ2-1,TRBD1,NA,TGCGCCAGCAGTGAAACGATGACAGGGGTGGACAATGAGCAGTTCTTC,CASSETMTGVDNEQFF
TRBV6-6,TRBJ2-7,TRBD1,NA,TGTGCCAGCAGAAGGGACAGCTCCTACGAGCAGTACTTC,CASRRDSSYEQYF